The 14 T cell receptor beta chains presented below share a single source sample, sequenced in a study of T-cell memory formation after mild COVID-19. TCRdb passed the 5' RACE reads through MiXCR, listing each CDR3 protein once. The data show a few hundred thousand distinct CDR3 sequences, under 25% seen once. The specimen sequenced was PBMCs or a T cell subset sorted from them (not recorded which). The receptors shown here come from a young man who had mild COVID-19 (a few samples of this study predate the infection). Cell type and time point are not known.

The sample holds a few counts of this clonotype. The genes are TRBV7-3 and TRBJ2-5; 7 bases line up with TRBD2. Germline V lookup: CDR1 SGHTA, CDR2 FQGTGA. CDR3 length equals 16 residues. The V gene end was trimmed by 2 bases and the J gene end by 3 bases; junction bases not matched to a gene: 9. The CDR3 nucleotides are TGTGCCAGCAGCTTAGTGAGCTCTGGGGGGGAAGAGACCCAGTACTTC. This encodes CASSLVSSGGEETQYF.

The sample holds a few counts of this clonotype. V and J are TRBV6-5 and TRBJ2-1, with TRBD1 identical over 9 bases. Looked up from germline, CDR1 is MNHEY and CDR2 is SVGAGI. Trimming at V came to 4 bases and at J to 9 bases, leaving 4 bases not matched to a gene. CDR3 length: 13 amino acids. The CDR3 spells CASSWTGEGEQFF. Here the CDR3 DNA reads TGTGCCAGCAGTTGGACAGGGGAGGGTGAGCAGTTCTTC.

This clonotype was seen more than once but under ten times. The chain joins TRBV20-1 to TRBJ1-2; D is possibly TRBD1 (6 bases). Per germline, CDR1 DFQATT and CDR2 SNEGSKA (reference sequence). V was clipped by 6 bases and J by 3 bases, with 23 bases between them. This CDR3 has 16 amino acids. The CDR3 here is CSALEWGGVEDYGYTF. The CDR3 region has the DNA TGCAGTGCGCTAGAATGGGGGGGCGTGGAGGACTATGGCTACACCTTC.

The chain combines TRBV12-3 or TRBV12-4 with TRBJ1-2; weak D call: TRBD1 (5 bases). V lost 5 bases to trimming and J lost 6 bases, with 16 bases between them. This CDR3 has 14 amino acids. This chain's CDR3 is CASSQLSGTHGYTF. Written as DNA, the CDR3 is TGTGCCAGCAGTCAACTTTCAGGGACCCATGGCTACACCTTC.

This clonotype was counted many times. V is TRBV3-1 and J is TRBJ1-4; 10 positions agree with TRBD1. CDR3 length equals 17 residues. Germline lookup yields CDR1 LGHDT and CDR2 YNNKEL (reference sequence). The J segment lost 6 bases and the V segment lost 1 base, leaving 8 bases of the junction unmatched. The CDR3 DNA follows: TGTGCCAGCAGCCAAGGACCCGGTGGGACAGGGGATGAAAAACTGTTTTTT. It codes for CASSQGPGGTGDEKLFF.

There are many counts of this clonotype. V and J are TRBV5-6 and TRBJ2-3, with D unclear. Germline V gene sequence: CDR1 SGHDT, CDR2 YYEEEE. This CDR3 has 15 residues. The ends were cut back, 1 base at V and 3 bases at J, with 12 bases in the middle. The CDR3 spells CASSLFQMGTDTQYF. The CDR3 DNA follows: TGTGCCAGCAGCTTGTTCCAGATGGGGACAGATACGCAGTATTTT.

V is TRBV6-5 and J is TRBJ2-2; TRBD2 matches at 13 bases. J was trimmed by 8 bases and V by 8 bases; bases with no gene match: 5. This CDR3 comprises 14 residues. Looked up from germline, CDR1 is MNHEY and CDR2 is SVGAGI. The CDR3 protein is CASRLAGGVGELFF. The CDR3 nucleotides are TGTGCCAGCCGACTAGCGGGGGGCGTAGGGGAGCTGTTTTTT.

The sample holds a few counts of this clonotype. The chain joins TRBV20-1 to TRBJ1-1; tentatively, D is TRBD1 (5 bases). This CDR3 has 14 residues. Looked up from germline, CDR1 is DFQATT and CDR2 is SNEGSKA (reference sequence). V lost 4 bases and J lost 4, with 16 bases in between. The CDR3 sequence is CSATFGGGSTEAFF. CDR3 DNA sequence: TGCAGTGCTACGTTCGGGGGGGGAAGCACTGAAGCTTTCTTT.

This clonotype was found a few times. The CDR3 region is CSARDQSRTGPYEQYF. The CDR3, as DNA: TGCAGTGCTAGAGACCAAAGCCGGACGGGACCCTACGAGCAGTACTTC. The rearrangement links TRBV20-1 to TRBJ2-7, with D perhaps TRBD1 or TRBD2 (5 bases each). Trimming pared 0 bases from V and 2 bases from J, leaving 17 bases between. The germline gives CDR1 DFQATT, CDR2 SNEGSKA (reference sequence). The CDR3 has 16 amino acids.

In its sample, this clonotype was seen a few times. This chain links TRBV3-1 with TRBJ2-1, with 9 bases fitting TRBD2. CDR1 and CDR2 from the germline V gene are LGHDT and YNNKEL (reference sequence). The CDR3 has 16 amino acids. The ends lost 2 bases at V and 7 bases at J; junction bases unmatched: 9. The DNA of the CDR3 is TGTGCCAGCAGCCAAATGAGCGGGGGGCTCTTAAATGAGCAGTTCTTC. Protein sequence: CASSQMSGGLLNEQFF.

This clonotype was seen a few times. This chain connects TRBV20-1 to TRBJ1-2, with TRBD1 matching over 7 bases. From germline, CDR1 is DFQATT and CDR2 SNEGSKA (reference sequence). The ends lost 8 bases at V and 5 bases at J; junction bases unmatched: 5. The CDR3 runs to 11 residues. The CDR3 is CSLHRGYGYTF. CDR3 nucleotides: TGCAGTTTGCACAGGGGTTATGGCTACACCTTC.

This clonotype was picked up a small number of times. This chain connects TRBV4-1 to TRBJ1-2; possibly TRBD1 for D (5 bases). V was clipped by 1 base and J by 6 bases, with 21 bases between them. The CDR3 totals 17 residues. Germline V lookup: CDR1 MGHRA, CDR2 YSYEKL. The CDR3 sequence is CASSQGPRRPRGDGYTF. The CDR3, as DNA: TGCGCCAGCAGCCAAGGGCCCCGCAGGCCCCGGGGGGATGGCTACACCTTC.

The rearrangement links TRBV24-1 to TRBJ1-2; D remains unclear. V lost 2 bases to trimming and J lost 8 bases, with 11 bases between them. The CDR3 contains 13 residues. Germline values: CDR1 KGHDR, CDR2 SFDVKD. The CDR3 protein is CATSDSGLGGYTF. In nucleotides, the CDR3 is TGTGCCACCAGTGATTCTGGCCTGGGAGGCTACACCTTC.

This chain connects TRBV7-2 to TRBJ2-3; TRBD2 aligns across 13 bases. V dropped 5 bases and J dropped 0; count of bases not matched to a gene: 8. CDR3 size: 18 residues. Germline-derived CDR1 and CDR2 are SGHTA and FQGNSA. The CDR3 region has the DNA TGTGCCAGCAGCCGCAGACTAGCGGGGGGACTCAGCACAGATACGCAGTATTTT. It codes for CASSRRLAGGLSTDTQYF. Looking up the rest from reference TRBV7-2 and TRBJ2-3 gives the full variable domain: GAGVSQSPSNKVTEKGKDVELRCDPISGHTALYWYRQSLGQGLEFLIYFQGNSAPDKSGLPSDRFSAERTGGSVSTLTIQRTQQEDSAVYLCASSRRLAGGLSTDTQYFGPGTRLTVL.